One sample yielded the 5 T cell receptor beta chains listed below, sequenced in a study of radiation and T cells in renal cell carcinoma. This table comes from immunoSEQ multiplex PCR, and its TCRdb copy is limited to in-frame clones, with some not included. The data contain 150,000 to 180,000 clones, roughly 87% of them singletons. Time point defined: blood 2 weeks post-SBRT. Described treatment: 15 Gy SBRT to primary tumor, nephrectomy 4 weeks later. Sequences were derived from blood, sampled from a patient whose treatment included radiotherapy and nephrectomy. The receptors originated from a woman between 50 and 59 years old with renal cell carcinoma.

The chain links TRBV15 to TRBJ1-4; D remains ambiguous. There are 15 residues in the CDR3. CDR1 and CDR2 from the germline V gene are LNHNV and YYDKDF (reference sequence). V lost 2 bases to trimming and J lost 2 bases, with 9 bases between them. DNA for the CDR3: TGTGCCACCAGCAGACTATTCGGGACTAATGAAAAACTGTTTTTT. Protein product: CATSRLFGTNEKLFF.

The rearrangement links TRBV7-2 to TRBJ2-3; 11 positions match TRBD2. The CDR3 runs 13 residues. The J segment lost 5 bases and the V segment lost 8 bases, leaving 3 bases of the junction unmatched. Germline-derived CDR1 and CDR2 are SGHTA and FQGNSA. The CDR3 DNA follows: TGTGCCAGCCGACTAGCGGGACTAGATACGCAGTATTTT. Its translation: CASRLAGLDTQYF.

This chain joins TRBV7-2 and TRBJ1-1, with 7 bases matching TRBD1. The CDR3 runs 15 residues. Germline V gives CDR1 SGHTA, CDR2 FQGNSA. Trimming removed 5 bases from V and 5 bases from J; junction bases left unmatched: 11. CDR3 sequence: CASSSRQGSLTEAFF. The CDR3 DNA follows: TGTGCCAGCAGCAGTAGACAGGGAAGTCTTACTGAAGCTTTCTTT.

The V gene is TRBV5-1, the J gene TRBJ1-2; perhaps TRBD1 as D (6 bases). Looked up from germline, CDR1 is SGHRS and CDR2 is YFSETQ. The germline V and J ends were trimmed by 2 bases and 2 bases, with 7 bases remaining between them. This CDR3 comprises 13 residues. This CDR3 is CASSFQGNYGYTF. The CDR3 DNA is TGCGCCAGCAGCTTTCAGGGGAACTATGGCTACACCTTC.

The CDR3 loop reads CASRWTNEAFF. The CDR3, as DNA: TGTGCCAGCAGATGGACGAATGAAGCTTTCTTT. V is TRBV2 and J is TRBJ1-1, with D unresolved. The ends were cut back, 6 bases at V and 7 bases at J, with 9 bases in the middle. The CDR3 runs to 11 residues. Per the germline V gene, CDR1 is SNHLY and CDR2 is FYNNEI.